The TCR beta chain described here comes from a study of blood T cell repertoires in COVID-19. Clones were sequenced by immunoSEQ multiplex PCR, and TCRdb holds only the in-frame ones, with some missing. The sample has 80,000 or so clones, roughly 80% seen once. CDR3 length: 15 amino acids. The germline gives CDR1 SNHLY, CDR2 FYNNEI. V shed 4 bases and J shed 4 bases, with 11 bases lying between them. This receptor was taken from a woman aged 70-85 years with acute or convalescent COVID-19. The chain uses TRBV2 and TRBJ2-6, with D possibly matching TRBD2 (5 bases). Specimen: peripheral blood. CDR3 nucleotides: TGTGCCAGCAGTGTGCGGGCGCGCGGGGCCAACGTCCTGACTTTC. It specifies CASSVRARGANVLTF.